This is a list of T cell receptor beta chains from one sample in a study of cytomegalovirus exposure and HLA in healthy donors. The data were produced by immunoSEQ multiplex PCR, yet TCRdb's version contains in-frame clones alone and is incomplete. The table records under 300,000 clones, around 86% of them present only once. Sequencing was carried out using PBMCs. Source of these receptors: a woman younger than 35 in good health and CMV-seronegative. The CDR3 runs from the conserved cysteine through the conserved F or W. D genes are given only for firm matches. Expanded clones are given a class, and other clones once, few, many or no size at all.

d_call | clone_size | j_call | v_call | cdr3_aa | cdr3_nt
TRBD1 | - | TRBJ1-1 | TRBV9 | CASSVVRGRYTEAFF | TGTGCCAGCAGCGTAGTTAGGGGGCGGTACACTGAAGCTTTCTTT
TRBD2 | - | TRBJ2-1 | TRBV4-1 | CASSQDRLADFGLGGFF | TGCGCCAGCAGCCAAGACCGACTAGCCGATTTTGGCCTCGGTGGGTTCTTC
- | few | TRBJ1-2 | TRBV27 | CASSLSGGLSTGGYTF | TGTGCCAGCAGTTTATCGGGAGGTCTCTCCACGGGGGGCTACACCTTC
TRBD1 | - | TRBJ1-6 | TRBV7-2 | CASSLGGTANSPLHF | TGTGCCAGCAGCTTAGGTGGGACAGCCAATTCACCCCTCCACTTT
- | - | TRBJ1-1 | TRBV29-1 | CSVRTDQNTEAFF | TGCAGCGTTAGGACAGACCAGAACACTGAAGCTTTCTTT
- | - | TRBJ1-5 | TRBV10-3 | CAISEGGYQPQHF | TGTGCCATCAGTGAGGGGGGCTATCAGCCCCAGCATTTT
- | - | TRBJ1-2 | TRBV30 | CAGRARGGFNYGYTF | TGTGCCGGGAGGGCCAGGGGAGGGTTTAACTATGGCTACACCTTC
TRBD1 | few | TRBJ1-5 | TRBV6-6 | CASSLGQANQPQHF | TGTGCCAGCAGCCTGGGACAGGCAAATCAGCCCCAGCATTTT
TRBD2 | once | TRBJ2-1 | TRBV29-1 | CSVDGGSFYNEQFF | TGCAGCGTTGACGGCGGGAGTTTTTACAATGAGCAGTTCTTC
- | - | TRBJ2-4 | TRBV18 | CASSPGHVAKNIQYF | TGTGCCAGCTCACCAGGCCACGTAGCCAAAAACATTCAGTACTTC
- | - | TRBJ2-5 | TRBV25-1 | CASSFTIQETQYF | TGTGCCAGCAGTTTCACAATCCAAGAGACCCAGTACTTC
TRBD1 | - | TRBJ1-1 | TRBV5-1 | CASSLWDRGRGTEAFF | TGCGCCAGCAGCTTGTGGGACAGGGGCCGGGGCACTGAAGCTTTCTTT
- | - | TRBJ2-7 | TRBV19 | CASSIFRGEHEQYF | TGTGCCAGTAGTATCTTCAGGGGTGAGCACGAGCAGTACTTC
TRBD1 | - | TRBJ2-7 | TRBV6-5 | CASSFLQGPYEQYF | TGTGCCAGCAGTTTCCTACAGGGGCCCTACGAGCAGTACTTC
- | - | TRBJ2-1 | TRBV6-1 | CASSEAGGGPPEQFF | TGTGCCAGCAGTGAAGCTGGCGGAGGGCCCCCTGAGCAGTTCTTC
TRBD2 | - | TRBJ2-1 | TRBV16 | CASSQYGLAGGPGIYNEQFF | TGTGCCAGCAGCCAATATGGACTAGCGGGAGGGCCTGGAATATACAATGAGCAGTTCTTC
- | - | TRBJ2-5 | TRBV6-5 | CASSYEGRGTQYF | TGTGCCAGCAGTTACGAGGGGCGGGGGACCCAGTACTTC
- | - | TRBJ1-2 | TRBV11-2 | CASSPSAGPKNYGYTF | TGTGCCAGCAGCCCCTCAGCGGGCCCCAAAAACTATGGCTACACCTTC
TRBD1 | - | TRBJ2-7 | TRBV12-5 | CASGLPSAGTGAREQYF | TGTGCTAGTGGTTTGCCTAGCGCCGGGACAGGGGCTAGGGAGCAGTACTTC
TRBD1 | - | TRBJ2-6 | TRBV19 | CASSGTGGSGANVLTF | TGTGCCAGTAGTGGAACAGGGGGCTCAGGGGCCAACGTCCTGACTTTC
- | - | TRBJ1-2 | TRBV5-4 | CASSFITGSYGYTF | TGTGCCAGCAGTTTTATTACAGGTTCCTATGGCTACACCTTC
TRBD2 | - | TRBJ2-3 | TRBV2 | CASSVSSGGASTDTQYF | TGTGCCAGCAGTGTCTCTAGCGGGGGGGCTAGCACAGATACGCAGTATTTT
TRBD1 | - | TRBJ2-7 | TRBV5-1 | CASSLSPTGGTYEQYF | TGCGCCAGCAGCTTGTCCCCCACAGGGGGTACCTACGAGCAGTACTTC
- | - | TRBJ2-3 | TRBV5-1 | CASSLATGTDTQYF | TGCGCCAGCAGCTTGGCCACAGGGACAGATACGCAGTATTTT
- | - | TRBJ1-2 | TRBV6-5 | CASKRGANYGYTF | TGTGCCAGCAAACGGGGGGCCAACTATGGCTACACCTTC
TRBD2 | once | TRBJ2-7 | TRBV5-4 | CASSLATGGPYEQYF | TGTGCCAGCAGCTTGGCCACGGGAGGGCCCTACGAGCAGTACTTC
TRBD1 | - | TRBJ1-5 | TRBV7-9 | CASSLGTGVQPQHF | TGTGCCAGCAGCTTAGGGACAGGGGTTCAGCCCCAGCATTTT
- | - | TRBJ2-7 | TRBV9 | CASSVSGDFSYEQYF | TGTGCCAGCAGCGTATCCGGCGACTTCTCCTACGAGCAGTACTTC
TRBD2 | - | TRBJ2-1 | TRBV4-1 | CASSQDRSASGYYNEQFF | TGCGCCAGCAGCCAAGATCGATCGGCTAGCGGGTATTACAATGAGCAGTTCTTC
- | - | TRBJ1-1 | TRBV30 | CAWSWRQHTEAFF | TGTGCCTGGAGTTGGAGGCAGCACACTGAAGCTTTCTTT
TRBD1 | - | TRBJ1-4 | TRBV19 | CASSKHLDRGSLFF | TGTGCCAGTAGTAAACACCTAGACAGGGGGTCACTGTTTTTT
TRBD1 | - | TRBJ2-2 | TRBV27 | CASKPRQGLGTGELFF | TGTGCCAGCAAGCCAAGACAGGGGCTGGGGACCGGGGAGCTGTTTTTT
- | - | TRBJ2-3 | TRBV28 | CAITGRDTQYF | TGTGCCATCACAGGCCGAGATACGCAGTATTTT
- | - | TRBJ2-7 | TRBV30 | CAWKPHEQYF | TGTGCCTGGAAGCCCCACGAGCAGTACTTC
TRBD2 | - | TRBJ2-1 | TRBV6-4 | CASSKTSGSYNEQFF | TGTGCCAGCAGTAAAACTAGCGGGTCTTACAATGAGCAGTTCTTC
- | once | TRBJ1-1 | TRBV6-5 | CASRLMGGANTEAFF | TGTGCCAGCCGACTAATGGGGGGTGCGAACACTGAAGCTTTCTTT
- | - | TRBJ2-3 | TRBV5-1 | CASSLTKLQGTDTQYF | TGCGCCAGCAGCCTGACCAAGCTTCAGGGCACAGATACGCAGTATTTT
TRBD2 | - | TRBJ2-7 | TRBV7-8 | CASSLGGTSVYEQYF | TGTGCCAGCAGCTTAGGGGGGACTAGCGTGTACGAGCAGTACTTC
- | - | TRBJ1-5 | TRBV4-3 | CASSQDYQAHRQPQHF | TGCGCCAGCAGCCAAGATTATCAGGCCCATCGTCAGCCCCAGCATTTT
- | - | TRBJ2-2 | TRBV19 | CASSIQGTNTGELFF | TGTGCCAGTAGTATACAGGGGACGAACACCGGGGAGCTGTTTTTT
- | few | TRBJ1-5 | TRBV30 | CAWSSQGSQPQHF | TGTGCCTGGAGTTCGCAGGGCTCTCAGCCCCAGCATTTT
- | once | TRBJ1-2 | TRBV2 | CASSAPRGVHYGYTF | TGTGCCAGCAGTGCCCCCCGCGGGGTGCACTATGGCTACACCTTC
TRBD2 | - | TRBJ2-1 | TRBV7-6 | CASSHTSVLDNEQFF | TGTGCCAGCAGCCACACTAGCGTATTGGACAATGAGCAGTTCTTC
- | few | TRBJ1-1 | TRBV7-9 | CASSSLGGTEAFF | TGTGCCAGCAGCTCCCTAGGGGGCACTGAAGCTTTCTTT
- | - | TRBJ2-7 | TRBV6-1 | CASSEARLESSYEQYF | TGTGCCAGCAGTGAGGCCCGACTAGAGAGCTCCTACGAGCAGTACTTC